This TCR beta chain was recorded in a study of blood T cell repertoires in COVID-19. About the research overall: From the United States, Italy and Spain came samples of acute and convalescent COVID-19. The analysed material was cDNA or gDNA that came from T cells, B-cell-depleted T cells, or PBMCs.

Profiling relied on immunoSEQ multiplex PCR, and the TCRdb table lists in-frame clones only, not all of them. In the table there are about 90,000 clones, just under 85% of which are singletons. The sample taken for sequencing was peripheral blood. This TCR was recovered from a woman in her 70s with active or convalescent COVID-19.

The CDR3 sequence: CASSQGDRTYEQYF. The CDR3 DNA sequence: TGTGCCAGCAGCCAAGGGGACAGAACCTACGAGCAGTACTTC. This chain joins TRBV13 and TRBJ2-7; 7 nucleotides match TRBD1. The CDR3 has 14 residues. CDR1 is PRHDT and CDR2 is FYEKMQ in the germline V gene (reference sequence). V lost 5 bases and J lost 2; bases outside the gene matches: 6.